This T cell receptor (beta chain) was recovered during a study of T cell changes during pregnancy in multiple sclerosis. The germline V gene has CDR1 MDHEN and CDR2 SYDVKM. This CDR3 is built from 14 residues. The V end lost 3 bases, the J end lost 8 bases, and 16 bases lay between the germline ends. TCRdb's copy holds only in-frame clones and misses some; the assay was immunoSEQ multiplex PCR. The table records around 56,000 clones, about 90% of them present only once. The sample in question was peripheral blood, obtained in the third trimester of pregnancy. The receptor was isolated from a female donor in good health, enrolled as a control in a pregnancy study. J is TRBJ1-2 and V is TRBV28; D is possibly TRBD1 (6 bases). The CDR3 DNA sequence: TGTGCCAGCAGTTTGGGGGGGACAAGGAGGGGCTACACCTTC. Translation gives CASSLGGTRRGYTF.